This TCR beta chain was identified in a study of tumor-infiltrating lymphocytes in primary liver carcinoma. Looking at the study overall: Measuring about 4 to 10 cm across, the tumors were staged as T1-T3 N0M0. Samples gave roughly 3.5 to 7.13 million productive TCRbeta reads, similar across tissue types.

With about 470 ng total RNA as template and a constant-region primer, TCR beta cDNA was made. Three nested multiplex PCR rounds of slightly modified ARM-PCR generated TCR beta libraries. Investigators reported that the first two PCR rounds, at 9 to 11 cycles each, used TRBV1-TRBV30 forward primers with a C-beta reverse primer. TCRdb analysed the multiplex PCR reads with MiXCR anew, one entry per CDR3 protein. The repertoire holds roughly 330,000 distinct CDR3 sequences, almost 65% seen once, with approximately 5.9% in the top ten. Study-wide results and limits: The samples were not sorted (they were bulk), so CD4+ and CD8+ repertoires were not compared.

Concerning this clonotype itself: Its antigen remains unknown. This may be a read error: a much more frequent sequence differs by one nucleotide. Given the absence of the conserved phenylalanine or tryptophan at the CDR3 end, a read error is likely.

The CDR3 has 14 amino acids. The germline CDR1 and CDR2 sequences are LGHNA and YSLEER. Between the trimmed V and J ends, which lost 3 bases and 2 bases, there was a span of 11 bases. Blood RNA originated from unsorted whole blood, with germline DNA additionally extracted. The TCR was taken from a man aged 35 to 55 with primary liver carcinoma and hepatitis B virus infection. The rearrangement links TRBV4-3 to TRBJ2-7; TRBD1 is a possible D gene (5 bases). Sequenced: peripheral blood. The CDR3 protein is CASSQLTETYEQYI. The CDR3 DNA follows: TGCGCCAGCAGCCAGCTGACAGAAACCTACGAGCAGTACATC.